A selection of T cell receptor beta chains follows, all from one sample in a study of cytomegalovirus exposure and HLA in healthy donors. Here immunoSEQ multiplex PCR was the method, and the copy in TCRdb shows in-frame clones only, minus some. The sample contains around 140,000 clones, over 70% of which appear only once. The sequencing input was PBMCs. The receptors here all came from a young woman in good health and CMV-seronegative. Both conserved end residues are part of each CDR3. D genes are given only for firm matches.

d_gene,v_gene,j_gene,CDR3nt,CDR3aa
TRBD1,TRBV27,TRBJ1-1,TGTGCCAGCAGTTCCCCTATTCGGACAGGGAGGACTGAAGCTTTCTTT,CASSSPIRTGRTEAFF
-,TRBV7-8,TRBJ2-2,TGTGCCAGCAGCCTCAGTGGGCTCGGGGAGCTGTTTTTT,CASSLSGLGELFF
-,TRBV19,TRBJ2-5,TGTGCCAGTAGTGTCAGACAGAGCCAAGAGACCCAGTACTTC,CASSVRQSQETQYF
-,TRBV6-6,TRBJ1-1,TGTGCCAGCAGTTACTCACAGACGAACACTGAAGCTTTCTTT,CASSYSQTNTEAFF
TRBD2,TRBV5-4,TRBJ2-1,TGTGCCAGCAGCGCGGGACTAGCGGTCGATGAGCAGTTCTTC,CASSAGLAVDEQFF
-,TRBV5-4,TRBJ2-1,TGTGCCAGCAGCAAATTGCTAGAAACCTACAATGAGCAGTTCTTC,CASSKLLETYNEQFF
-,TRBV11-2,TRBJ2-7,TGTGCCAGCATGGGCGGCGGGATGGGCTACGAGCAGTACTTC,CASMGGGMGYEQYF
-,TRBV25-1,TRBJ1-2,TGTGCCAGCAGTTATAGCGGGGCATCCTATGGCTACACCTTC,CASSYSGASYGYTF
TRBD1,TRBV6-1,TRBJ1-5,TGTGCCAGCAGTGAGGTGGGGACAGGGGGAAAGCCCCAGCATTTT,CASSEVGTGGKPQHF
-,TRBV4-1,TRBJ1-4,TGCGCCAGCAGCCAAGATCCCCCCCCAGGGGCCAATGAAAAACTGTTTTTT,CASSQDPPPGANEKLFF
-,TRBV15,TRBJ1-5,TGTGCCACCAGCAGAGATTTGTCGACTAGAAGTAATCAGCCCCAGCATTTT,CATSRDLSTRSNQPQHF
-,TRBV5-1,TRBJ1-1,TGCGCCAGCAGCTTGGATTCGCCAGTGTACACTGAAGCTTTCTTT,CASSLDSPVYTEAFF